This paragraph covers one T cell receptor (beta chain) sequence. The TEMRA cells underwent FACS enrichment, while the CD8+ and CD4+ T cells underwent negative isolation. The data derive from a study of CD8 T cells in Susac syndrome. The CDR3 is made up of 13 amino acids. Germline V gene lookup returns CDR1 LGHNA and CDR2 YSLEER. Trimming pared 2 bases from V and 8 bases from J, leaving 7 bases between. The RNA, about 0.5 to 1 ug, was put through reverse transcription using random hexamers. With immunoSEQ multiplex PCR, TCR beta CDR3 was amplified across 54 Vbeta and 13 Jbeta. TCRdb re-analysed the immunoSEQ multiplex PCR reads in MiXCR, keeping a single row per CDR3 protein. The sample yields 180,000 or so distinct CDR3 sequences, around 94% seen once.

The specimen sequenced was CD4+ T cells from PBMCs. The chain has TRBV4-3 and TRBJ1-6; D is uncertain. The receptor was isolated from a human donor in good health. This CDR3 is CASSQSLHSPLHF. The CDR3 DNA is TGCGCCAGCAGCCAATCTCTTCATTCACCCCTCCACTTT.